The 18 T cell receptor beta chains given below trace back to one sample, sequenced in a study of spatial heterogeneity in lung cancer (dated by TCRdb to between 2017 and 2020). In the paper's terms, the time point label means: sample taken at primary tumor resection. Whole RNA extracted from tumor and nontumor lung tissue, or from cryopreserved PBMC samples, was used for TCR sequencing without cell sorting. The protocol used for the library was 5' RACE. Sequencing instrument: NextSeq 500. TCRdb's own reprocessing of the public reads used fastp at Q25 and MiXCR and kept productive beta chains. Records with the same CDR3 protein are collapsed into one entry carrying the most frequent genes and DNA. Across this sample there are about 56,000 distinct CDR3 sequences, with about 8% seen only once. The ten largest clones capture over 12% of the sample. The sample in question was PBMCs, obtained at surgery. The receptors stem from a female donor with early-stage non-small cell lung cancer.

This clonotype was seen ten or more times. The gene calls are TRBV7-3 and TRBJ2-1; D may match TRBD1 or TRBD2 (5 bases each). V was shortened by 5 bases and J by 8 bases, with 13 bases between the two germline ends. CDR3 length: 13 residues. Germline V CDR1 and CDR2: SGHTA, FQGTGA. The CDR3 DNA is TGTGCCAGCAGCCCCCTTCGGGGCGATGAGCAGTTCTTC. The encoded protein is CASSPLRGDEQFF.

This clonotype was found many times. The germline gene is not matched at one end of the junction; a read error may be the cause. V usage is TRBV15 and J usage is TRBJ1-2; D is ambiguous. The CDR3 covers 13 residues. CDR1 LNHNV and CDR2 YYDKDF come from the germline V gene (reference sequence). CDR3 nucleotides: TGTGCCACCAGTAGAGATAAGAACAATGGCTACACCTTC. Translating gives CATSRDKNNGYTF.

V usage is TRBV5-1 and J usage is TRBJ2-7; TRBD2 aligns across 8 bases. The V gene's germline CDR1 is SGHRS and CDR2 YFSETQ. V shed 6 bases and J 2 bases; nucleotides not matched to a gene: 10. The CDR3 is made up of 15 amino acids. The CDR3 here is CASTFRGGRTYEQYV. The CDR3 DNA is TGCGCCAGCACCTTTCGCGGGGGGCGCACCTACGAGCAGTACGTC.

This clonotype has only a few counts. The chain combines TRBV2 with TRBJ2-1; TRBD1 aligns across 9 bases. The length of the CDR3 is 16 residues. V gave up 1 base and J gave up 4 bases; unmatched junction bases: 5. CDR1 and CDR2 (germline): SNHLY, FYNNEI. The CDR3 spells CASSEEEGQGYNEQFF. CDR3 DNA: TGTGCCAGCAGTGAAGAGGAGGGACAGGGATACAATGAGCAGTTCTTC.

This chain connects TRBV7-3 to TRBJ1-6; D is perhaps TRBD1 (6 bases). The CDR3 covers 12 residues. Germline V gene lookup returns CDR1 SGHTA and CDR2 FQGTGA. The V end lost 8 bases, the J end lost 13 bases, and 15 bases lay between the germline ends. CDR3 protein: CASPEGGSPLHF. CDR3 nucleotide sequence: TGTGCCAGCCCAGAGGGGGGATCGCCCCTCCACTTT.

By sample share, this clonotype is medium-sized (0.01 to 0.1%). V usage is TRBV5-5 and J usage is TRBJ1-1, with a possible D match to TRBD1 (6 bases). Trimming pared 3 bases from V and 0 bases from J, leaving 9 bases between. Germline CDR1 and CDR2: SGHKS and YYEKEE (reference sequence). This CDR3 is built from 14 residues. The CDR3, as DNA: TGTGCCAGCAGCTGGGGACAACTGAACACTGAAGCTTTCTTT. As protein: CASSWGQLNTEAFF.

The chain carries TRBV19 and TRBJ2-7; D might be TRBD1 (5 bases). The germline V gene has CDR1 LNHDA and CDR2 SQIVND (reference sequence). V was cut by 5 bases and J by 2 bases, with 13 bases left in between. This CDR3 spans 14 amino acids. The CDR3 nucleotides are TGTGCCAGTAGTGGCCGTGGGGCCACCTACGAGCAGTACTTC. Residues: CASSGRGATYEQYF. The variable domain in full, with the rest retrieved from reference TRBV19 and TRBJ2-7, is DGGITQSPKYLFRKEGQNVTLSCEQNLNHDAMYWYRQDPGQGLRLIYYSQIVNDFQKGDIAEGYSVSREKKESFPLTVTSAQKNPTAFYLCASSGRGATYEQYFGPGTRLTVT.

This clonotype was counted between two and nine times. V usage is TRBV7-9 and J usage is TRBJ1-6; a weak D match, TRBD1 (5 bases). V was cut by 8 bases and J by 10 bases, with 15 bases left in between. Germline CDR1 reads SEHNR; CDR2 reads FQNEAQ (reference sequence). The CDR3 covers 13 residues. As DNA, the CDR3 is TGTGCCAGCGATCAAGAGAGGGGATCACCCCTCCACTTT. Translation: CASDQERGSPLHF.

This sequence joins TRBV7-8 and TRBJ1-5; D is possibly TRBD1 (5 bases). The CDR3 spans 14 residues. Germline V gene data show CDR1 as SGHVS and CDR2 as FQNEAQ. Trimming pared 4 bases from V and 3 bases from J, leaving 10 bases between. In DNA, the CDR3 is TGTGCCAGCAGCTCTGGGGCAGCCAATCAGCCCCAGCATTTT. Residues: CASSSGAANQPQHF.

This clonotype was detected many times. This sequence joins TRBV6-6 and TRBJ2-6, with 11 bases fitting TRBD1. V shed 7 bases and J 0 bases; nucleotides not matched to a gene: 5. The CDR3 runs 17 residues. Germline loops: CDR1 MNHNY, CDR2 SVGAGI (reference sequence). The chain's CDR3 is CASNPGQGDSGANVLTF. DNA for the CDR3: TGTGCCAGCAATCCGGGACAGGGGGACTCTGGGGCCAACGTCCTGACTTTC.

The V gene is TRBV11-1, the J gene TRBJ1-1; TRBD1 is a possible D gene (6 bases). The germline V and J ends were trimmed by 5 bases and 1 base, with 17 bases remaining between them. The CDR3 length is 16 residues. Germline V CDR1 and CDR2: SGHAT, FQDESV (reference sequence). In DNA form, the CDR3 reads TGTGCCAGCAGCCCTTCATCTACAGGGTCGAACACTGAAGCTTTCTTT. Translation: CASSPSSTGSNTEAFF.

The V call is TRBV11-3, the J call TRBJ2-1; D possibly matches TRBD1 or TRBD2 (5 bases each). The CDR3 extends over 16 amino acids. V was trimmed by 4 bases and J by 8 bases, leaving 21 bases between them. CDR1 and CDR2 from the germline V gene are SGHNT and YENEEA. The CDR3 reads CASSSTGTRPPDEQFF. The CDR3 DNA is TGTGCCAGCAGCTCCACCGGGACCCGACCACCCGATGAGCAGTTCTTC.

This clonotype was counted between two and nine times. The CDR3 region is CASSSGLARGTDTQYF. The CDR3 nucleotides are TGTGCCAGCAGCTCAGGACTGGCCCGGGGCACAGATACGCAGTATTTT. The chain is built from TRBV7-3 and TRBJ2-3; maybe TRBD2 (5 bases). The germline V gene has CDR1 SGHTA and CDR2 FQGTGA. The CDR3 totals 16 residues. V lost 4 bases to trimming and J lost 1 base, with 15 bases between them.

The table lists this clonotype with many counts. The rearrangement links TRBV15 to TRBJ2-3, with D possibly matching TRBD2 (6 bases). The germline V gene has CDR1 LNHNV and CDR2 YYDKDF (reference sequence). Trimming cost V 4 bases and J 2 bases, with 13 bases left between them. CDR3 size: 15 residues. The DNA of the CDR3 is TGTGCCACCAGCAAACCTAGCGTGTCCACAGATACGCAGTATTTT. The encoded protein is CATSKPSVSTDTQYF.

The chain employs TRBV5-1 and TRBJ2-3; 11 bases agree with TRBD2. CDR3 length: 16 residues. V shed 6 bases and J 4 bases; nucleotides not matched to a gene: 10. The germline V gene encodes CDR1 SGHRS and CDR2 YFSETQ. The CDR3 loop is CASNTLAGGEADTQYF. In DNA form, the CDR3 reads TGCGCCAGCAACACCCTAGCGGGAGGAGAGGCAGATACGCAGTATTTT.

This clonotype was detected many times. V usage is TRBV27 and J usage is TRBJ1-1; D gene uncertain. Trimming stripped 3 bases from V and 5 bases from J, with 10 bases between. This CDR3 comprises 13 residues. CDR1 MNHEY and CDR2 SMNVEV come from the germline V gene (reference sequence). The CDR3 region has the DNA TGTGCCAGCAGTTTGACATTACGGACTGAAGCTTTCTTT. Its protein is CASSLTLRTEAFF.

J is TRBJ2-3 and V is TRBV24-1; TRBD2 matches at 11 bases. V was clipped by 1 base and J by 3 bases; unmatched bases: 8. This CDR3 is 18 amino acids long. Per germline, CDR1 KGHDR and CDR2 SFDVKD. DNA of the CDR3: TGTGCCACCAGTGATTTTAGCGGGAGGGCCGGACTAACAGATACGCAGTATTTT. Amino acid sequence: CATSDFSGRAGLTDTQYF.

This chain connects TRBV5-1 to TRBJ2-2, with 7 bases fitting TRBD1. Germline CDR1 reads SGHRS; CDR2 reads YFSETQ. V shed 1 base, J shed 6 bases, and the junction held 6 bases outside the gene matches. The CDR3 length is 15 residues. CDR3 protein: CASSLTGEMAGELFF. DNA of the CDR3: TGCGCCAGCAGCTTGACAGGGGAGATGGCCGGGGAGCTGTTTTTT.